This T cell receptor (beta chain) was identified during a study of CD8+ T cells in alopecia areata. The study's findings and limits: For patients receiving tofacitinib, scalp clonality and expanded CD8+ clones among the top 100 significantly decreased.

Treatment noted: oral pan-JAK inhibitor, 5-10 mg twice daily. Collection of lesional scalp punch biopsies and peripheral blood was performed in alopecia areata patients. Reverse transcription of extracted RNA yielded cDNA, which provided the sequencing template. Data came from immunoSEQ multiplex PCR; TCRdb stores just in-frame clones and leaves some out. Among about 110,000 clones listed, about 83% were seen once. Notes on this clone: The target antigen is unknown.

CDR1 is SQVTM, CDR2 ANQGSEA, per germline. This CDR3 has 12 residues. Trimming took 3 bases from V and 4 from J, leaving 9 bases between them. J is TRBJ1-2 and V is TRBV29-1, with D tentatively TRBD1 (6 bases). Material: CD8+ T cells sorted from blood, obtained at week 24, from a patient treated with tofacitinib. This TCR was recovered from a human donor with alopecia areata. The CDR3 coding sequence is TGCAGCGTTGACAGGGGTTCCTATGGCTACACCTTC. Amino acids: CSVDRGSYGYTF.